A selection of T cell receptor beta chains follows, all from one sample in a study of T-cell memory formation after mild COVID-19. One entry per CDR3 protein, called by TCRdb with MiXCR from the 5' RACE reads. The table records fewer than 700,000 distinct CDR3 sequences, more than 15% of them present only once. The sequencing sample was made of PBMCs or a T cell subset sorted from them (not recorded which). These receptors all stem from an adult woman who had mild COVID-19 (a few samples of this study predate the infection). Cell type and time point are not known. CDR3s include the opening cysteine and the closing phenylalanine or tryptophan. D genes are given only for firm matches. Clone sizes are given selectively: once, few, many, or a class where the clone is expanded.

v_gene: TRBV19
j_gene: TRBJ2-5
d_gene: NA
abundance: NA
CDR3nt: TGTGCCAGTAGTGTCTGGACTGCTCCTTTAGAGACCCAGTACTTC
CDR3aa: CASSVWTAPLETQYF

v_gene: TRBV19
j_gene: TRBJ1-5
d_gene: TRBD1
abundance: NA
CDR3nt: TGTGCCAGTAGGAACCTTACAGGGGGAACCAATCAGCCCCAGCATTTT
CDR3aa: CASRNLTGGTNQPQHF

v_gene: TRBV27
j_gene: TRBJ1-2
d_gene: TRBD1
abundance: NA
CDR3nt: TGTGCCAGCAGTTTACTGGGAGGGGTTGGACAGGGCACATTTGGCTACACCTTC
CDR3aa: CASSLLGGVGQGTFGYTF

v_gene: TRBV23-1
j_gene: TRBJ2-5
d_gene: TRBD1
abundance: NA
CDR3nt: TGCGCCAGCAGTCCGCTAGACCCACAGGGGGATAGAGAGACCCAGTACTTC
CDR3aa: CASSPLDPQGDRETQYF

v_gene: TRBV6-5
j_gene: TRBJ2-1
d_gene: TRBD1
abundance: NA
CDR3nt: TGTGCCAGCAGCGCATCGGGACAGGGACGGACTCAGTTCTTC
CDR3aa: CASSASGQGRTQFF

v_gene: TRBV27
j_gene: TRBJ1-2
d_gene: TRBD1
abundance: NA
CDR3nt: TGTGCCAGCAGTTCAGCAAGGGACAGGGGGCGGAATGGCTACACCTTC
CDR3aa: CASSSARDRGRNGYTF

v_gene: TRBV9
j_gene: TRBJ2-2
d_gene: NA
abundance: many
CDR3nt: TGTGCCAGCAGCGTAGGAACCGGGGAGCTGTTTTTT
CDR3aa: CASSVGTGELFF

v_gene: TRBV7-9
j_gene: TRBJ2-5
d_gene: TRBD1
abundance: few
CDR3nt: TGTGCCAGCAGCGCCACGGGACAGGGTCAAGGACAAGAGACCCAGTACTTC
CDR3aa: CASSATGQGQGQETQYF

v_gene: TRBV20-1
j_gene: TRBJ1-1
d_gene: NA
abundance: NA
CDR3nt: TGCAGTGCCTACATTCGCATAGGCGGGACTGAAGCTTTCTTT
CDR3aa: CSAYIRIGGTEAFF

v_gene: TRBV4-1
j_gene: TRBJ1-1
d_gene: NA
abundance: NA
CDR3nt: TGCGCCAGCAGCCAAGATGGCCTGAGGGGCTCTGAAGCTTTCTTT
CDR3aa: CASSQDGLRGSEAFF

v_gene: TRBV7-9
j_gene: TRBJ1-2
d_gene: NA
abundance: NA
CDR3nt: TGTGCCAGCAGCCAAATGGGCGGCTACACCTTC
CDR3aa: CASSQMGGYTF

v_gene: TRBV5-1
j_gene: TRBJ2-3
d_gene: TRBD2
abundance: few
CDR3nt: TGCGCCAGCAGCTTGGTTGGGGGCGCGGGGGGCCATACGCAGTATTTT
CDR3aa: CASSLVGGAGGHTQYF

v_gene: TRBV5-5
j_gene: TRBJ1-4
d_gene: NA
abundance: NA
CDR3nt: TGTGCCAGCAGCTCCCTACAGAATGAAAAACTGTTTTTT
CDR3aa: CASSSLQNEKLFF

v_gene: TRBV5-4
j_gene: TRBJ2-1
d_gene: NA
abundance: few
CDR3nt: TGTGCCAGCAGCAAACAGGATTATGAGCAGTTCTTC
CDR3aa: CASSKQDYEQFF

v_gene: TRBV5-1
j_gene: TRBJ2-3
d_gene: NA
abundance: few
CDR3nt: TGCGCCAGCAGCTTGTCGGTAGACACAGATACGCAGTATTTT
CDR3aa: CASSLSVDTDTQYF

v_gene: TRBV3-1
j_gene: TRBJ1-1
d_gene: NA
abundance: NA
CDR3nt: TGTGCCAGCAGCCAAGATCTTCGGGGTGAAGCTTTCTTT
CDR3aa: CASSQDLRGEAFF

v_gene: TRBV6-2/TRBV6-3
j_gene: TRBJ2-7
d_gene: NA
abundance: NA
CDR3nt: TGTGCCAGCAGCCGGGACGGAGGTTCCTCCTACGAGCAGTACTTC
CDR3aa: CASSRDGGSSYEQYF

v_gene: TRBV24-1
j_gene: TRBJ1-5
d_gene: NA
abundance: few
CDR3nt: TGTGCCACCAGTGACCGACAGGTTAGCAATCAGCCCCAGCATTTT
CDR3aa: CATSDRQVSNQPQHF

v_gene: TRBV7-2
j_gene: TRBJ2-1
d_gene: TRBD2
abundance: NA
CDR3nt: TGTGCCAGCAGCTTAGCTGGGGCTAGCGGGCCTTACAATGAGCAGTTCTTC
CDR3aa: CASSLAGASGPYNEQFF

v_gene: TRBV7-6
j_gene: TRBJ2-2
d_gene: NA
abundance: NA
CDR3nt: TGTGCCAGCAGCTTCAAGCATGGGGGGAACACCGGGGAGCTGTTTTTT
CDR3aa: CASSFKHGGNTGELFF

v_gene: TRBV7-8
j_gene: TRBJ1-5
d_gene: NA
abundance: NA
CDR3nt: TGTGCCAGCAACTCCGGTGGTCGGGGACACCCTAGCAATCAGCCCCAGCATTTT
CDR3aa: CASNSGGRGHPSNQPQHF

v_gene: TRBV5-8
j_gene: TRBJ1-5
d_gene: NA
abundance: few
CDR3nt: TGTGCCAGCAGCTTCGGTACGAGAGGGAATCAGCCCCAGCATTTT
CDR3aa: CASSFGTRGNQPQHF